A single sample is the source of the 2 T cell receptor beta chains below, sequenced in a study of blood T cell repertoires in COVID-19. The data were produced by immunoSEQ multiplex PCR, yet TCRdb's version contains in-frame clones alone and is incomplete. This table has around 140,000 clones, approximately 87% appearing once. Sequenced sample: peripheral blood. Every receptor here comes from a human donor in a cohort sampled during active COVID-19.

The genes are TRBV28 and TRBJ1-5, with D maybe TRBD1 (6 bases). The germline V gene has CDR1 MDHEN and CDR2 SYDVKM. V was clipped by 5 bases and J by 0 bases, with 11 bases between them. CDR3 length equals 15 residues. CDR3 DNA: TGTGCCAGCAGTGGGGGGGGCTATAGCAATCAGCCCCAGCATTTT. Its translation: CASSGGGYSNQPQHF.

The chain combines TRBV14 with TRBJ2-1; D is perhaps TRBD1 (6 bases). Per germline, CDR1 SGHDN and CDR2 FVKESK. Trimming removed 0 bases at V and 6 bases at J, with 12 bases between. CDR3 length: 15 amino acids. CDR3 nucleotide sequence: TGTGCCAGCAGCCAAGACCCTCCAGGGGTCAATGAGCAGTTCTTC. This translates into CASSQDPPGVNEQFF.